This T cell receptor beta chain was sequenced in a study of T cells in Graves' hyperthyroidism and ophthalmopathy. Findings and limits, study-wide: Stable hyperthyroidism was separated from ophthalmopathy by a model based on 13 V-J features.

Of note for this clonotype: Antigen unknown.

From RNA transcripts, TCR beta CDR3 regions were amplified. The study used the HTBI primer set for a first-round RT-PCR of the TCR CDR3. From the multiplex PCR reads, TCRdb called clonotypes with MiXCR, one entry per CDR3 protein. The data contain 40,000 to 65,000 distinct CDR3 sequences, approximately 48% of them singletons. The germline V gene encodes CDR1 LNHDA and CDR2 SQIVND (reference sequence). Trimming left V 3 bases short and J 9 bases short, with 15 bases between. The CDR3 has 15 residues. Sequenced sample: blood. The sequence was collected from a woman aged 50 to 65 with Graves' ophthalmopathy. The chain combines TRBV19 with TRBJ1-6, with D possibly being TRBD1 (6 bases). Here the CDR3 reads CASSMAGQGCSPLHF. The CDR3 nucleotides read TGTGCCAGTAGTATGGCGGGGCAGGGGTGTTCACCCCTCCACTTT.